This TCR beta chain was recovered during a study of cutaneous CD30+ T cell lymphoproliferative disorder and hepatitis E (dated by TCRdb to between 2018 and 2020). The cysteine opens and the phenylalanine closes a CDR3 of 14 amino acids. The read is trimmed to its CDR3 DNA, 42 bases read in frame from base 1. From a lookup of the germline V gene (reference sequence), CDR1 and CDR2 are MNHEY and SMNVEV. V loses 6 bases at its end and J loses 4 bases; junction bases beyond the gene matches: 4. A word on this clone: Its antigen remains unidentified. Base qualities are not provided; no much larger clone lies one nucleotide away.

The method was the immunoSEQ multiplex PCR assay. The immuneACCESS repertoire file appears here via TCRdb, limited to in-frame rearrangements. These files lack a portion of the clones; in checked studies, under half of the deficit traces to unresolved V genes, and the cause of the others is not known. This sample lists fewer than 1,200 clones; roughly 86% were detected once. The ten largest clones add up to roughly 73% of the sample. The source is a human donor with a cutaneous T cell lymphoproliferative disorder associated with hepatitis E virus. Sequenced sample: skin tissue. The V gene is TRBV27 and the J gene is TRBJ2-1; 9 bases in between match TRBD2. The CDR3 protein: CASRGTSSYNEQFF. The nucleotides are TGTGCCAGCAGGGGGACTAGCTCTTACAATGAGCAGTTCTTC.